This note documents a single TCR beta chain sequence. Its antigen is not identified. This sample is drawn from a study of vaccination and CD4 T cells after COVID-19. Study details: The authors used overlapping spike peptides from SARS-CoV-2, HCoV-NL63, HCoV-OC43 and HCoV-229E to stimulate cells. Study results and caveats: It was observed that, in convalescent patients, a median about 83% of reactive clones arose only post-vaccination.

This CDR3 is 13 amino acids long. Trimming removed 10 bases from V and 6 bases from J; junction bases left unmatched: 9. The Oncomine TCR Beta short-read assay sequenced DNA from cultured CD4+ T cells. TCRdb recomputed calls from the PCR reads with MiXCR, one row per CDR3 protein. Among under 15,000 distinct CDR3 sequences listed, 50% to 55% were seen once. Treatment defined: roughly 10-day PBMC culture with coronavirus spike peptide pools or control peptides (ViraFEST assay). This clonotype was sampled from a human donor who had recovered from COVID-19. Sample: CD4+ T cells from blood, cultured in vitro. V and J are TRBV12-3 or TRBV12-4 and TRBJ1-1; TRBD1 matches at 9 bases. In nucleotides, the CDR3 is TGTGCCATCTCGGGACAGGGAGGCTCTGAAGCTTTCTTT. Translating it yields CAISGQGGSEAFF.